Detailed here is one T cell receptor beta chain. This sample is part of a study of blood T cell repertoires in COVID-19. Method: immunoSEQ multiplex PCR; TCRdb's copy keeps in-frame clones and lacks some. The sample lists almost 70,000 clones; about 91% were seen once. V shed 0 bases and J shed 3 bases, with 9 bases lying between them. The CDR3 has 13 residues. Germline V gene sequence: CDR1 GTSNPN, CDR2 SVGIG (reference sequence). The TCR comes from a woman in her sixties or seventies with acute or convalescent COVID-19. The sample was peripheral blood. This sequence joins TRBV30 and TRBJ2-7, with D unclear. The CDR3 nucleotides are TGTGCCTGGAGTGTACCGGGTATCTACGAGCAGTACTTC. Amino acid sequence: CAWSVPGIYEQYF.